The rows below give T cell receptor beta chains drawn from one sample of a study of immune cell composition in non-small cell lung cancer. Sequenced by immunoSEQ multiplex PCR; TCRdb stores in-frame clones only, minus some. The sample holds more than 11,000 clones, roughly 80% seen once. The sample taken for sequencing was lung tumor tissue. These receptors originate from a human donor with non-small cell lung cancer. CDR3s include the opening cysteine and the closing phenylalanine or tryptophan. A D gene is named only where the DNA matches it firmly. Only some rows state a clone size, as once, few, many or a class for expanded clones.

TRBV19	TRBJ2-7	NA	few	CASSIMVAGPYEQYF	TGTGCCAGTAGTATTATGGTCGCGGGACCTTACGAGCAGTACTTC
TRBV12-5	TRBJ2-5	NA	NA	CASGFEGLETQYF	TGTGCTAGTGGTTTCGAGGGGCTTGAGACCCAGTACTTC
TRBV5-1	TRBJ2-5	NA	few	CASSLAQGVGQETQYF	TGCGCCAGCAGCTTGGCTCAGGGTGTCGGGCAAGAGACCCAGTACTTC
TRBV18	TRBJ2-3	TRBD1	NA	CASSPGTAEDTQYF	TGTGCCAGCTCACCCGGGACAGCAGAAGATACGCAGTATTTT
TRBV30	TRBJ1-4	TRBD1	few	CAWSAAGQGRSSEKLFF	TGTGCCTGGAGTGCCGCCGGACAGGGTCGTTCGAGTGAAAAACTGTTTTTT
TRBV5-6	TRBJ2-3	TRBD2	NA	CASSLVGTSGRTQYF	TGTGCCAGCAGCTTGGTAGGGACTAGCGGGAGAACGCAGTATTTT
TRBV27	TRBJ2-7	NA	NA	CASSLGQTYEQYF	TGTGCCAGCAGTTTAGGGCAAACCTACGAGCAGTACTTC
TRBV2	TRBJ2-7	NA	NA	CASYQGTYEQYF	TGTGCCTCGTACCAAGGGACCTACGAGCAGTACTTC
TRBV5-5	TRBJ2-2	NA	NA	CASSFGGNTGELFF	TGTGCCAGCAGCTTCGGAGGGAACACCGGGGAGCTGTTTTTT
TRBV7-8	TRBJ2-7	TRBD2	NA	CASSLGLAGGDALYEQYF	TGTGCCAGCAGCTTAGGTCTCGCGGGAGGGGATGCTCTCTACGAGCAGTACTTC
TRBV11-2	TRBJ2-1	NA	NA	CASSPRGDGEQFF	TGTGCCAGCAGCCCCCGAGGGGACGGTGAGCAGTTCTTC
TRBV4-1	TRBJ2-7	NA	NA	CASSHLHTTSYEQYF	TGCGCCAGCAGCCATCTTCATACTACCTCCTACGAGCAGTACTTC
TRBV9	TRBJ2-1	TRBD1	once	CASSLRDRLLTHNEQFF	TGTGCCAGCAGCCTCCGGGACAGACTCTTGACTCACAATGAGCAGTTCTTC
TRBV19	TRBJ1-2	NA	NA	CASSILRASNPYGYTF	TGTGCCAGTAGTATATTACGGGCTTCGAACCCTTATGGCTACACCTTC
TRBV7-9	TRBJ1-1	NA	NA	CASTSQGRGTEAFF	TGTGCCAGCACCAGCCAGGGGAGAGGCACTGAAGCTTTCTTT
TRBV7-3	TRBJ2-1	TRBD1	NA	CASSRGTGEGYEQFF	TGTGCCAGCAGTCGGGGGACAGGGGAAGGGTATGAGCAGTTCTTC
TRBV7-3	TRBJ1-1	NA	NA	CASSQGPGNTEAFF	TGTGCCAGCAGCCAAGGGCCGGGAAACACTGAAGCTTTCTTT
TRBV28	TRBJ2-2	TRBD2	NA	CASSLGGRGTGELFF	TGTGCCAGCAGTCTCGGGGGGAGAGGAACCGGGGAGCTGTTTTTT
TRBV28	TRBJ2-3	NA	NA	CASSFGRVTDTQYF	TGTGCCAGCAGTTTTGGACGTGTCACAGATACGCAGTATTTT
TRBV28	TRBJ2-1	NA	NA	CASGNSAGLYNEQFF	TGTGCCAGCGGAAACTCAGCGGGCCTCTACAATGAGCAGTTCTTC